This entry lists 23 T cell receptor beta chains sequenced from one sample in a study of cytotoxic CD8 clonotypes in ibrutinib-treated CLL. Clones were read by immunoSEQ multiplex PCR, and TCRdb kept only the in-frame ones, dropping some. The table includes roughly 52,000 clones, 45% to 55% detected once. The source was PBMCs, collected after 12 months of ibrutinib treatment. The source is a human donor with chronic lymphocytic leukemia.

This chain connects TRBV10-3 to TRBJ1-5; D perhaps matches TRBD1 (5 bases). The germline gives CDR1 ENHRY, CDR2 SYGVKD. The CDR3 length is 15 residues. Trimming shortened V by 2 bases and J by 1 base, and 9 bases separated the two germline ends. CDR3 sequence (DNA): TGTGCCATCAGTGAGGGGGGGAACAGCAATCAGCCCCAGCATTTT. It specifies CAISEGGNSNQPQHF.

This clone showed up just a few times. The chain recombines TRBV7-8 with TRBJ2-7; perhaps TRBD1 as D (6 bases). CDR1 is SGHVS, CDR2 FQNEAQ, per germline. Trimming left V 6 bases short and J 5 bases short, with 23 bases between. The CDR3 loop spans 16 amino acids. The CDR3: CASSPPKGRGGDEQYF. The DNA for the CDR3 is TGTGCCAGCAGTCCCCCGAAGGGCAGGGGCGGCGACGAGCAGTACTTC.

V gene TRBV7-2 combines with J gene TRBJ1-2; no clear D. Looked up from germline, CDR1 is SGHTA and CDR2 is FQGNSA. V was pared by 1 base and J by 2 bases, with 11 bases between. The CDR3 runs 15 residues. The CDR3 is CASSLGRGVNYGYTF. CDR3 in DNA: TGTGCCAGCAGCTTAGGTCGGGGAGTAAACTATGGCTACACCTTC.

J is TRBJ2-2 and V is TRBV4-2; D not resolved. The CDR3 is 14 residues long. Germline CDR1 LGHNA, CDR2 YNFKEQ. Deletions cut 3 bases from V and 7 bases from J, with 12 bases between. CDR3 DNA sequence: TGTGCCAGCAGCCACTCGACTGAAAGCGGGGAGCTGTTTTTT. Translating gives CASSHSTESGELFF.

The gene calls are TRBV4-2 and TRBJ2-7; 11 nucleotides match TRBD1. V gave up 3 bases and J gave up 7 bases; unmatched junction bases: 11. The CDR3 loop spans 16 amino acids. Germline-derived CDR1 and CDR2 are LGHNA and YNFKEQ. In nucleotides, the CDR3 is TGTGCCAGCAGCCAGGCCGGGACAGGGGGTTTTTGGGAGCAGTACTTC. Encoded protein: CASSQAGTGGFWEQYF.

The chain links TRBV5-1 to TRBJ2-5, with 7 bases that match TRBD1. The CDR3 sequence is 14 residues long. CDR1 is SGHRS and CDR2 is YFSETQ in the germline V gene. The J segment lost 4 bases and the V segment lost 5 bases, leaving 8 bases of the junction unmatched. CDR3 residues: CASSPRGRGETQYF. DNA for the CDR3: TGCGCCAGCAGTCCAAGGGGGCGCGGAGAGACCCAGTACTTC.

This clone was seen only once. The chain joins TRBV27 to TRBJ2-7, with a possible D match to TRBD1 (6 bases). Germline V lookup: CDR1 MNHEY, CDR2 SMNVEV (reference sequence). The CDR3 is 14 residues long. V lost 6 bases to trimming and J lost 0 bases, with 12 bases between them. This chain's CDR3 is CASSSWGRSYEQYF. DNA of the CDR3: TGTGCCAGCAGCTCTTGGGGGCGCTCCTACGAGCAGTACTTC.

CDR3 DNA sequence: TGTGCCAGCAGTGGACTACCCCGGACCGGGGAGCTGTTTTTT. Protein sequence: CASSGLPRTGELFF. The chain joins TRBV27 to TRBJ2-2; a possible D gene is TRBD2 (6 bases). The CDR3 runs to 14 residues. Trimming took 5 bases from V and 5 from J, leaving 12 bases between them. Germline-derived CDR1 and CDR2 are MNHEY and SMNVEV (reference sequence).

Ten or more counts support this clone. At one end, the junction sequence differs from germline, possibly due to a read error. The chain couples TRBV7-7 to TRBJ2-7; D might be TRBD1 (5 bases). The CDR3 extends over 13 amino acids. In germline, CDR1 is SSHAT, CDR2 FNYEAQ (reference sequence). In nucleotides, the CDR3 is TGTGCTAGCAGTTTGACAGTAGATACGAAGCAGTACTTC. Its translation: CASSLTVDTKQYF.

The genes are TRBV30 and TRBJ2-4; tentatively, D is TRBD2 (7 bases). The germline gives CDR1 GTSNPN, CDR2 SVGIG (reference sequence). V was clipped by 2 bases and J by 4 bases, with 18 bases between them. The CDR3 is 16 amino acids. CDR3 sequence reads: CAWSPLGGAPKNIQYF. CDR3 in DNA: TGTGCCTGGAGTCCCCTGGGGGGGGCTCCTAAAAACATTCAGTACTTC.

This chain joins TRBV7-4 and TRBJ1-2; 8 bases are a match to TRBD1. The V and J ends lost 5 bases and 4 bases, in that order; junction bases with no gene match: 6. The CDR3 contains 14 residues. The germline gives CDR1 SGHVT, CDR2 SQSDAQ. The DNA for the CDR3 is TGTGCCAGCAGCACTCCGGGACAGGTCTATGGCTACACCTTC. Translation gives CASSTPGQVYGYTF.

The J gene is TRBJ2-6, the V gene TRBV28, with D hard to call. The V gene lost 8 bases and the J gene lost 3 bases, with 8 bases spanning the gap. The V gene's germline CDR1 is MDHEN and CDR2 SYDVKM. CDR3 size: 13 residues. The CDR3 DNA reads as TGTGCCAGCGAAAGGGTTGGGGCCAACGTCCTGACTTTC. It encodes CASERVGANVLTF.

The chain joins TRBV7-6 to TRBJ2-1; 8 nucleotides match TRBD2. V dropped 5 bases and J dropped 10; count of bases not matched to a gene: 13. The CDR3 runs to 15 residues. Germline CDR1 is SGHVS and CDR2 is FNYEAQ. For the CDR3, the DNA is TGTGCCAGCAGCCCTCGAGGGGGACTAGGTTGGGAGCAGTTCTTC. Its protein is CASSPRGGLGWEQFF.

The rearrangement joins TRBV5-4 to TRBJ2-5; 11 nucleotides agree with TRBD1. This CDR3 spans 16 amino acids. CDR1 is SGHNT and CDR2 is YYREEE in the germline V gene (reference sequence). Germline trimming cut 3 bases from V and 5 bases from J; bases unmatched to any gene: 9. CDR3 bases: TGTGCCAGCAGCTCAAGCGGACAGGGGGCGCGGGAGACCCAGTACTTC. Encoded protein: CASSSSGQGARETQYF.

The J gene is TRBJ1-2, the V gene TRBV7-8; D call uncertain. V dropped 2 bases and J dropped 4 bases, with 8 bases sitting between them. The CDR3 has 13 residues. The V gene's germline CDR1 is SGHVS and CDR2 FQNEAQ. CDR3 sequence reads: CASSLRLGYGYTF. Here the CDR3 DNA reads TGTGCCAGCAGCTTAAGACTCGGCTATGGCTACACCTTC.

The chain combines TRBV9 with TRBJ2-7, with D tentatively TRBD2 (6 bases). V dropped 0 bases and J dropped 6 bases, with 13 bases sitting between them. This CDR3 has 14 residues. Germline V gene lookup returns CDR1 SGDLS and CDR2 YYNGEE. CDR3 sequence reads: CASSVGPEGSEQYF. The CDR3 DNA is TGTGCCAGCAGCGTAGGCCCGGAGGGGAGCGAGCAGTACTTC.

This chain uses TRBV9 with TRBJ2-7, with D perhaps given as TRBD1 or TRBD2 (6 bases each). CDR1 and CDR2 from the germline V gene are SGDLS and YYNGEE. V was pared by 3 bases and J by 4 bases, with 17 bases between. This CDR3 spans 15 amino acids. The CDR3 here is CASSGKPGAVYEQYF. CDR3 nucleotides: TGTGCCAGCAGCGGGAAACCGGGGGCAGTATACGAGCAGTACTTC.

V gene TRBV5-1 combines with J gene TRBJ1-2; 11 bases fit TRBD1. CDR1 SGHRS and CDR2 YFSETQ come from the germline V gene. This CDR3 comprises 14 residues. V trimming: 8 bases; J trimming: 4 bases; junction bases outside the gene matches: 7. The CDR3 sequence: CASGQGAGGYGYTF. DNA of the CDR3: TGCGCCAGTGGACAGGGGGCTGGAGGCTATGGCTACACCTTC.

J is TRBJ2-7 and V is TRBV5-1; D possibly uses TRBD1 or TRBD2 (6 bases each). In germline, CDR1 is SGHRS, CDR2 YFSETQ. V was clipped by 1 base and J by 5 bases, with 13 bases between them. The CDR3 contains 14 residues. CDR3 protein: CASSLSGGTDEQYF. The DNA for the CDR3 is TGCGCCAGCAGCTTGTCCGGGGGCACGGACGAGCAGTACTTC. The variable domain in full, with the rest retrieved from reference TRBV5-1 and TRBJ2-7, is KAGVTQTPRYLIKTRGQQVTLSCSPISGHRSVSWYQQTPGQGLQFLFEYFSETQRNKGNFPGRFSGRQFSNSRSEMNVSTLELGDSALYLCASSLSGGTDEQYFGPGTRLTVT.

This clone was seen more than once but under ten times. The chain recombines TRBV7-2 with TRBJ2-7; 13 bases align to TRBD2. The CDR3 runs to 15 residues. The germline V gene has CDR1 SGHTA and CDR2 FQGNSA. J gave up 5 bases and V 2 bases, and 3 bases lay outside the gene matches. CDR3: CASSLLGLAGDEQYF. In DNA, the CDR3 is TGTGCCAGCAGCTTATTAGGACTAGCGGGAGACGAGCAGTACTTC.

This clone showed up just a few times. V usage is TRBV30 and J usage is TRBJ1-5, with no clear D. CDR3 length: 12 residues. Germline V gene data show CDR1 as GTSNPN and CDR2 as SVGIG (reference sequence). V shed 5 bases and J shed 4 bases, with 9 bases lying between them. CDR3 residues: CAWGTGNQPQHF. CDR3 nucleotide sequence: TGTGCCTGGGGCACGGGGAATCAGCCCCAGCATTTT.

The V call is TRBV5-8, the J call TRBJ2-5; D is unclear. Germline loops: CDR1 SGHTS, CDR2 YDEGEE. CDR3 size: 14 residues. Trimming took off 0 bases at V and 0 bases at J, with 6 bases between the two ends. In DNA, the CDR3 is TGTGCCAGCAGCTTGGTTGGGAACCAAGAGACCCAGTACTTC. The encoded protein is CASSLVGNQETQYF.

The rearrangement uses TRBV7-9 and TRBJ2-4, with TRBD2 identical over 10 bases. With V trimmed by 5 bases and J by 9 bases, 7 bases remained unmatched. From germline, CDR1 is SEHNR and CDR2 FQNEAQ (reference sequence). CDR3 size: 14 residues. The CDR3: CASSIGTSVRIQYF. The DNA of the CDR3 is TGTGCCAGCAGCATCGGGACTAGCGTTCGCATTCAGTACTTC.